This passage covers 10 T cell receptor beta chains from one sample sequenced in a study of monozygotic twins with inflammatory bowel disease. With the 5' RACE reads reprocessed, TCRdb shows one record per CDR3 protein and no DNA. This sample contains some 300,000 distinct CDR3 sequences. Sequencing was performed on blood. Receptor source: a human donor with ulcerative colitis or Crohn's disease, or a healthy co-twin of an affected twin (not recorded which).

V gene TRBV30 combines with J gene TRBJ2-1. The CDR3 sequence is 15 residues long. The germline gives CDR1 GTSNPN, CDR2 SVGIG (reference sequence). This chain's CDR3 is CAWIIQGGSYNEQFF.

The chain joins TRBV19 to TRBJ2-4; TCRdb lists TRBD1, though no DNA is available to test this call. CDR3 size: 16 residues. Per the germline V gene, CDR1 is LNHDA and CDR2 is SQIVND (reference sequence). CDR3 sequence reads: CASSMTGDLAKNIQYF.

J is TRBJ2-6 and V is TRBV15; TCRdb's D call of TRBD1 is untestable without DNA. This CDR3 has 16 amino acids. Per germline, CDR1 LNHNV and CDR2 YYDKDF (reference sequence). CDR3 in amino acids: CATSRGGHSGANVLTF.

This chain connects TRBV19 to TRBJ2-7; TCRdb designates TRBD1, a call that cannot be tested without DNA. CDR1 and CDR2 (germline): LNHDA, SQIVND (reference sequence). This CDR3 comprises 15 residues. The CDR3 here is CASSISGQGIYEQYF.

This chain connects TRBV20-1 to TRBJ2-3; TCRdb picks TRBD2, but there is no DNA to check that call. CDR1 is DFQATT, CDR2 SNEGSKA, per germline (reference sequence). The CDR3 runs to 22 residues. The CDR3 is CSASNGASGDQPPQSSTDTQYF.

The chain is built from TRBV12-3 or TRBV12-4 and TRBJ1-1; without DNA, the TCRdb call of TRBD1 cannot be checked. The CDR3 spans 13 residues. Here the CDR3 reads CASSWQGGTEAFF.

The chain has TRBV5-1 and TRBJ2-3. The CDR3 totals 12 residues. Germline CDR1 is SGHRS and CDR2 is YFSETQ. CDR3 sequence: CASSLGRDTQYF.

The CDR3 spells CATSRGGQTSYEQYF. The chain links TRBV15 to TRBJ2-7; with no DNA, the TCRdb D assignment of TRBD1 cannot be verified. Germline V lookup: CDR1 LNHNV, CDR2 YYDKDF (reference sequence). CDR3 length: 15 residues.

The chain has TRBV4-3 and TRBJ1-1; with no DNA, the TCRdb D assignment of TRBD1 cannot be verified. Looked up from germline, CDR1 is LGHNA and CDR2 is YSLEER. The CDR3 runs to 15 residues. CDR3 residues: CASSQDRGTQPAAFF.

The chain carries TRBV18 and TRBJ1-1. There are 16 residues in the CDR3. Per the germline V gene, CDR1 is KGHSH and CDR2 is LQKENI. The chain's CDR3 is CASSPLAATMDTEAFF. The whole variable domain, filled in from reference TRBV18 and TRBJ1-1, reads NAGVMQNPRHLVRRRGQEARLRCSPMKGHSHVYWYRQLPEEGLKFMVYLQKENIIDESGMPKERFSAEFPKEGPSILRIQQVVRGDSAAYFCASSPLAATMDTEAFFGQGTRLTVV.